This T cell receptor beta chain appears in the sequencing data of a study of beta chain features in type 1 diabetes. Study-level results: All four CD4+ subsets of Type 1 diabetes patients contained TCRB CDR3s that were moderately but significantly shorter.

Concerning this clone itself: The antigen remains undetermined.

V shed 5 bases, J shed 7 bases, and the junction held 4 bases outside the gene matches. Germline V gives CDR1 SGHTA, CDR2 FQGNSA. This CDR3 has 15 amino acids. It was via CD45RO/CCR7/CD25/CD127/CD95/CD27 that CD4+ naive, central memory, regulatory and stem cell-like memory cells were sorted. The entirety of the isolated RNA underwent reverse transcription, so expressed TCRB transcripts were sequenced. Some clones are missing from TCRdb's copy, which holds only in-frame ones; the method was immunoSEQ multiplex PCR. The sample includes over 700,000 clones, 17% of them seen just once. The chain is built from TRBV7-2 and TRBJ2-2; 13 nucleotides align to TRBD2. Sequencing was done on a sample of naive CD4+ T cells from blood. This sequence originates from a woman between 18 and 29 years old in good health. The CDR3 bases are TGTGCCAGCAGCACGGGACTAGCGGGATTCGGGGAGCTGTTTTTT. Encoded protein: CASSTGLAGFGELFF.